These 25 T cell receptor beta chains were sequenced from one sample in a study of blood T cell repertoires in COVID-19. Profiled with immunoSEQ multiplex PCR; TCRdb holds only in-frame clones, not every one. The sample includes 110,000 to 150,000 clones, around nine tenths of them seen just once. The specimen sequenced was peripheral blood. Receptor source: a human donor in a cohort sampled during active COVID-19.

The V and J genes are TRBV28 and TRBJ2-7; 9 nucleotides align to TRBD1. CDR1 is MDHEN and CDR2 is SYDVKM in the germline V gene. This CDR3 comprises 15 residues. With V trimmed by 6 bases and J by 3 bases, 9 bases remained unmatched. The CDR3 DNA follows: TGTGCCAGCAGCTCGCCGGGACAGGGCTACTACGAGCAGTACTTC. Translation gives CASSSPGQGYYEQYF.

CDR3 nucleotide sequence: TGTGCCAGCAGTATGGGACAGGGGGTTTGGGAGACCCAGTACTTC. Translating gives CASSMGQGVWETQYF. V and J are TRBV2 and TRBJ2-5; TRBD1 agrees at 11 bases. This CDR3 has 15 residues. With 5 bases clipped from V and 5 bases from J, the junction kept 7 bases outside the gene matches. Germline V gene sequence: CDR1 SNHLY, CDR2 FYNNEI.

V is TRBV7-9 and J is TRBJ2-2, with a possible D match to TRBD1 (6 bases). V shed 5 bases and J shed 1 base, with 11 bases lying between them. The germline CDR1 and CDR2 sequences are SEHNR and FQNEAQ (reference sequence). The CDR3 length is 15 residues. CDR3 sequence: CASSEDSVNTGELFF. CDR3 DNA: TGTGCCAGCAGCGAGGACAGCGTGAACACCGGGGAGCTGTTTTTT. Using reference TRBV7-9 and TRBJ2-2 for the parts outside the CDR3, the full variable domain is DTGVSQNPRHKITKRGQNVTFRCDPISEHNRLYWYRQTLGQGPEFLTYFQNEAQLEKSRLLSDRFSAERPKGSFSTLEIQRTEQGDSAMYLCASSEDSVNTGELFFGEGSRLTVL.

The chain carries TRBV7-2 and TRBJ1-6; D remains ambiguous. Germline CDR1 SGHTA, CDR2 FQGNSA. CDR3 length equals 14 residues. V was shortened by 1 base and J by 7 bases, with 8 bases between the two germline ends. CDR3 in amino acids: CASSLGLTNSPLHF. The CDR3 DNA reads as TGTGCCAGCAGCTTAGGACTTACGAATTCACCCCTCCACTTT.

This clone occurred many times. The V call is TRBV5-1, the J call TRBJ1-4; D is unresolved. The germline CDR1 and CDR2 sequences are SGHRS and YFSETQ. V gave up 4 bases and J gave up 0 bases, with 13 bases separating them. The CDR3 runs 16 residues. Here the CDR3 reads CASSKTGISTNEKLFF. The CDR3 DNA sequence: TGCGCCAGCAGCAAGACCGGGATCTCAACTAATGAAAAACTGTTTTTT.

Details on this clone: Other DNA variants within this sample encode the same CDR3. CDR3 in amino acids: CASSFSRQGNYGYTF. The DNA of the CDR3 is TGTGCCAGCAGTTTTAGTAGGCAGGGCAACTATGGCTACACCTTC. The V call is TRBV28, the J call TRBJ1-2; D perhaps matches TRBD1 (5 bases). This CDR3 region has 15 residues. Per the germline V gene, CDR1 is MDHEN and CDR2 is SYDVKM. V was trimmed by 3 bases and J by 2 bases, leaving 13 bases between them.

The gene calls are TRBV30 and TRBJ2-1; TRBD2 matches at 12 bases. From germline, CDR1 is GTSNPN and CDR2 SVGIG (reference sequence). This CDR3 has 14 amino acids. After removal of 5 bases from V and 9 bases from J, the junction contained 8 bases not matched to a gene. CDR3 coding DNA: TGTGCCTGGGTGCTAGCGGGGGGGCAGGGTGAGCAGTTCTTC. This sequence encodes CAWVLAGGQGEQFF.

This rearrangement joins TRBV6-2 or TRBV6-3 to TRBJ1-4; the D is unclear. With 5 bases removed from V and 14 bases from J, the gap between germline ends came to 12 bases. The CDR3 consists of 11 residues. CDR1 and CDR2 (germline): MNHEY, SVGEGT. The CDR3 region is CASSAHRELFF. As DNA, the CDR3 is TGTGCCAGCAGTGCCCATAGAGAGCTGTTTTTT.

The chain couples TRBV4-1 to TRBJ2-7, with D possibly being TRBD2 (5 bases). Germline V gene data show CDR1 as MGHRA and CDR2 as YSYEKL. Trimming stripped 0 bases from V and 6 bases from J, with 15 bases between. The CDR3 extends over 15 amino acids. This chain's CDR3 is CASSQEERLAAEQYF. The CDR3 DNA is TGCGCCAGCAGCCAAGAGGAGCGGCTAGCCGCCGAGCAGTACTTC.

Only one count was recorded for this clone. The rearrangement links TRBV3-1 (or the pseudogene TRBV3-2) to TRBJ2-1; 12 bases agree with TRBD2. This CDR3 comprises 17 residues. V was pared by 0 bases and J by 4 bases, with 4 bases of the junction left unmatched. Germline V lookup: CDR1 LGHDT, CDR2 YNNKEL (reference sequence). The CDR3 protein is CASSQEGLAGRYNEQFF. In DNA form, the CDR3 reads TGTGCCAGCAGCCAAGAAGGACTAGCGGGAAGGTACAATGAGCAGTTCTTC.

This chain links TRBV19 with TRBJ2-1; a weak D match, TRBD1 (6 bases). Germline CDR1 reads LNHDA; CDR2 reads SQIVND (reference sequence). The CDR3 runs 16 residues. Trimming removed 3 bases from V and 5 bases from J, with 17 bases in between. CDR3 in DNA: TGTGCCAGTAGTATGCTGCGAGGCAGGGGCGACAATGAGCAGTTCTTC. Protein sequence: CASSMLRGRGDNEQFF.

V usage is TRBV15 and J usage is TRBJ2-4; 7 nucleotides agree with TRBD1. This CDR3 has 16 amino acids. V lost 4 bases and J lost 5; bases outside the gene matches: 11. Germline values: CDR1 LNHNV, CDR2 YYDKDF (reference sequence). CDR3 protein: CATSTGRTGDQNIQYF. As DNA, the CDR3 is TGTGCCACCAGCACTGGCCGCACAGGGGACCAAAACATTCAGTACTTC.

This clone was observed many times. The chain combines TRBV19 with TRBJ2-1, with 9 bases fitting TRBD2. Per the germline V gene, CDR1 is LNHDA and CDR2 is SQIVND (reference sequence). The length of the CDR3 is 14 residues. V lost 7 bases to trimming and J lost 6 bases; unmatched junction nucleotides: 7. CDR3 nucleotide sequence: TGTGCCAGTAACAAGCGGGAGGCTCCCAATGAGCAGTTCTTC. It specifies CASNKREAPNEQFF.

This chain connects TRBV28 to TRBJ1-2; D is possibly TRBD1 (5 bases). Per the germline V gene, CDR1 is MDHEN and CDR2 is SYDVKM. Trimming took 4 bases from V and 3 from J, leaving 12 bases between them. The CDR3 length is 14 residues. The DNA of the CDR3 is TGTGCCAGCAGTTCCGAGACAGCCCACTATGGCTACACCTTC. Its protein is CASSSETAHYGYTF.

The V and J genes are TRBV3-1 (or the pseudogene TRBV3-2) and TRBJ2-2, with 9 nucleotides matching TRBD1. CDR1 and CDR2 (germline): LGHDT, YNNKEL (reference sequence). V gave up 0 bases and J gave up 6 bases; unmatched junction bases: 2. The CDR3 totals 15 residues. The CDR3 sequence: CASSQEGTGPGELFF. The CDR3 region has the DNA TGTGCCAGCAGCCAAGAGGGGACAGGGCCCGGGGAGCTGTTTTTT.

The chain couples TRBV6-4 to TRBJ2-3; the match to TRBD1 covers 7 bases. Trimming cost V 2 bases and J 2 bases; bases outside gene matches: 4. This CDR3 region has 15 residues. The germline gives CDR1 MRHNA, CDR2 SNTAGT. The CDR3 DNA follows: TGTGCCAGCAGTGACGGGACAGCCACCACAGATACGCAGTATTTT. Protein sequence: CASSDGTATTDTQYF.

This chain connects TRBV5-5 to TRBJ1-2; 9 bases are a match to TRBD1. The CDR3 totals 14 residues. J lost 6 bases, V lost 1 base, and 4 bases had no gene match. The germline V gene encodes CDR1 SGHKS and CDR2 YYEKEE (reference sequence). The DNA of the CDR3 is TGTGCCAGCAGCTTGTGGACAGGGGCGGATGGCTACACCTTC. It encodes CASSLWTGADGYTF.

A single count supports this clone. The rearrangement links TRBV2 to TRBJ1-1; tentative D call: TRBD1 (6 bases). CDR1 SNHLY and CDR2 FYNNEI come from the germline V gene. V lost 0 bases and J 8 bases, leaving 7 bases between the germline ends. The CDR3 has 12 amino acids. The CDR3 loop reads CASSEARGEAFF. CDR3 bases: TGTGCCAGCAGTGAAGCGAGGGGGGAAGCTTTCTTT. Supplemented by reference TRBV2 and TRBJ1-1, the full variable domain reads EPEVTQTPSHQVTQMGQEVILRCVPISNHLYFYWYRQILGQKVEFLVSFYNNEISEKSEIFDDQFSVERPDGSNFTLKIRSTKLEDSAMYFCASSEARGEAFFGQGTRLTVV.

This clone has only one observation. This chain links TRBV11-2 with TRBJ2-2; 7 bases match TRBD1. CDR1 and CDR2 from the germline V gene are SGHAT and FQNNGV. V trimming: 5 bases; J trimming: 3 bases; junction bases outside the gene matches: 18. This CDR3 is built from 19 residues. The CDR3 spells CASSPAGGRVGVDTGELFF. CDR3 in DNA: TGTGCCAGCAGCCCAGCAGGGGGAAGGGTGGGAGTTGACACCGGGGAGCTGTTTTTT.

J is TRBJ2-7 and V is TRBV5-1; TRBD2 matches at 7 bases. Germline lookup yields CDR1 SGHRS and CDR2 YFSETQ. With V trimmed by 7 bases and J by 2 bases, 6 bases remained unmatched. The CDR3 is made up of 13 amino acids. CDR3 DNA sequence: TGCGCCAGCGGAGTGCGGGAGCCCTACGAGCAGTACTTC. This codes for CASGVREPYEQYF.

This CDR3 reads CASSSHSNTGTGNTEAFF. CDR3 DNA: TGTGCCAGCAGTTCTCACTCCAATACCGGGACAGGGAACACTGAAGCTTTCTTT. V gene TRBV28 combines with J gene TRBJ1-1; the match to TRBD1 covers 8 bases. V was clipped by 4 bases and J by 1 base; unmatched bases: 14. CDR3 length equals 18 residues. The germline CDR1 and CDR2 sequences are MDHEN and SYDVKM.

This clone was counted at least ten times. The CDR3 DNA reads TGTGCCAGCACACGGAGCCACAGGGGGCGCGTTTATGGCTACACCTTC. Its protein is CASTRSHRGRVYGYTF. The chain uses TRBV19 and TRBJ1-2; 9 nucleotides match TRBD1. The CDR3 extends over 16 amino acids. The trim removed 9 bases at V and 5 bases at J, leaving 16 bases unmatched. Looked up from germline, CDR1 is LNHDA and CDR2 is SQIVND (reference sequence).

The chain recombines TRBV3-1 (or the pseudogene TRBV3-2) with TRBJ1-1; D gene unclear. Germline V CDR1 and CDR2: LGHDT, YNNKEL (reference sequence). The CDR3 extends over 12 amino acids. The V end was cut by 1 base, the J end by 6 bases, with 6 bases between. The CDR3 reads CASSQGGAEAFF. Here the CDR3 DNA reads TGTGCCAGCAGCCAAGGGGGAGCTGAAGCTTTCTTT.

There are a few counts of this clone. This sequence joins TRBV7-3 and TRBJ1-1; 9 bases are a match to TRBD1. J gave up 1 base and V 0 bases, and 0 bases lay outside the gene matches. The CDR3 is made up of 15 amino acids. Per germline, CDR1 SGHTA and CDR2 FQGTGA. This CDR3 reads CASSLTGQGNTEAFF. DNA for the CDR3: TGTGCCAGCAGCTTAACGGGACAGGGGAACACTGAAGCTTTCTTT.

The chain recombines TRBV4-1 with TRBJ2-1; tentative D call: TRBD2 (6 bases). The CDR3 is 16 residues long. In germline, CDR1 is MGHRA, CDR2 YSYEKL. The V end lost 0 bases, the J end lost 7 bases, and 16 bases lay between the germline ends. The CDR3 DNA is TGCGCCAGCAGCCAAGAGGGACTCCTTGCACCAAATGAGCAGTTCTTC. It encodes CASSQEGLLAPNEQFF.